The clone carrying this T cell receptor beta chain was found many times. The source of the sample is a study of T cells after yellow fever vaccination. The TCR cDNA carried a universal primer site and UMIs from 5'RACE template switching. TCRdb itself ran the 5' RACE reads through MiXCR, one entry per CDR3 protein. The table has tens of thousands of distinct CDR3 sequences, approximately 7% seen once. Germline-derived CDR1 and CDR2 are ENHRY and SYGVKD. The V gene lost 10 bases and the J gene lost 5 bases, with 17 bases spanning the gap. CDR3 length: 13 amino acids. The clonotype comes from a man aged 18 to 30 who received the YFV17D yellow fever vaccine. The specimen was PBMCs, either bulk or a sorted T-cell subset (CD4+, CD8+, memory, or dextramer-sorted; not recorded which), collected on the day of the first yellow fever vaccination. The chain links TRBV10-3 to TRBJ2-5; D is uncertain. This CDR3 reads CATGAYAGETQYF. CDR3 coding DNA: TGTGCCACCGGAGCCTACGCCGGGGAGACCCAGTACTTC.